The T cell receptor (beta chain) under discussion was sequenced for a study of vaccination and CD4 T cells after COVID-19. In the study overall: Typically, post-vaccine samples were obtained a median approximately 74 days after dose two, within a range of 14 to 241. Overlapping spike peptides served as the stimulus for the cells. These peptides came from SARS-CoV-2 and from the common cold coronaviruses HCoV-NL63, HCoV-OC43 and HCoV-229E.

The treatment was: approximately nine-day PBMC culture with coronavirus spike peptide pools or control peptides (ViraFEST assay). Half the medium was replaced with fresh IL-2 medium on days 3 and 7. The Oncomine TCR Beta short-read assay sequenced DNA from cultured CD4+ T cells. Researchers extracted genomic DNA from CD4+ T cells that had been cultured. A single record per CDR3 protein comes from TCRdb applying MiXCR to the PCR reads. The sample holds about 16,000 distinct CDR3 sequences, less than 60% seen once. This clonotype occurred a few times. What it recognizes is unknown. The V end lost 5 bases, the J end lost 8 bases, and 15 bases lay between the germline ends. CDR1 is SGHVS, CDR2 FNYEAQ, per germline. The CDR3 loop spans 14 amino acids.

Material: CD4+ T cells from blood, cultured in vitro. The chain has TRBV7-6 and TRBJ2-2; D is possibly TRBD1 (5 bases). This sequence originates from a human donor who had recovered from COVID-19. CDR3 DNA sequence: TGTGCCAGCAGCGACGGCAGGGTGGCTGGGGAGCTGTTTTTT. The encoded protein is CASSDGRVAGELFF.